This passage covers 25 T cell receptor beta chains from one sample sequenced in a study of shared clonotypes between healthy human individuals. Sequencing was performed with immunoSEQ multiplex PCR; in TCRdb, only in-frame clones are kept and a portion is missing. The sample comprises about 700,000 clones, roughly 94% of which are singletons, and 24% rests with the top ten. Terminally differentiated effector memory CD45RA+ cells were left out of the naive CD8 fraction, which was CD45RO-negative and positively selected for CCR7. Material for sequencing was naive CD8+ T cells sorted from blood. These receptors were obtained from a man aged 30 to 45 in good health.

V is TRBV7-9 and J is TRBJ2-7; tentative D call: TRBD2 (6 bases). The CDR3 has 16 amino acids. Between the trimmed V and J ends, which lost 9 bases and 4 bases, there was a span of 25 bases. CDR1 SEHNR and CDR2 FQNEAQ come from the germline V gene (reference sequence). The CDR3 DNA reads as TGTGCCAGTCCTCTTACCGGGACTTATATAGTGTACGAGCAGTACTTC. It translates to CASPLTGTYIVYEQYF.

The chain's CDR3 is CSARSSSYEQYF. In DNA form, the CDR3 reads TGCAGCGCCAGGTCGAGCTCCTACGAGCAGTACTTC. The chain joins TRBV29-1 to TRBJ2-7; D is undetermined. This CDR3 spans 12 amino acids. Germline CDR1 reads SQVTM; CDR2 reads ANQGSEA. The V gene lost 7 bases and the J gene lost 0 bases, with 10 bases spanning the gap.

This clone has just one count. The V call is TRBV7-2, the J call TRBJ2-1; the D gene is possibly TRBD2 (5 bases). V lost 0 bases to trimming and J lost 1 base, with 13 bases between them. Germline assignment: CDR1 SGHTA and CDR2 FQGNSA. This CDR3 contains 17 residues. The CDR3 loop is CASSLARTSPSYNEQFF. The CDR3, as DNA: TGTGCCAGCAGCTTAGCAAGGACTTCCCCTTCCTACAATGAGCAGTTCTTC. The entire variable domain, with the rest obtained from reference TRBV7-2 and TRBJ2-1, is as follows: GAGVSQSPSNKVTEKGKDVELRCDPISGHTALYWYRQSLGQGLEFLIYFQGNSAPDKSGLPSDRFSAERTGGSVSTLTIQRTQQEDSAVYLCASSLARTSPSYNEQFFGPGTRLTVL.

The chain combines TRBV30 with TRBJ2-3, with 11 bases lining up with TRBD2. The CDR3 is 14 amino acids. After removal of 2 bases from V and 5 bases from J, the junction contained 3 bases not matched to a gene. From germline, CDR1 is GTSNPN and CDR2 SVGIG (reference sequence). The CDR3 DNA reads as TGTGCCTGGAGTATAGCGGGAGGGCAAGATACGCAGTATTTT. As protein: CAWSIAGGQDTQYF.

CDR3 coding DNA: TGTGCCAGCAGGGGGCAAGGTAGAGGATCAACTAATGAAAAACTGTTTTTT. The encoded protein is CASRGQGRGSTNEKLFF. The gene calls are TRBV28 and TRBJ1-4, with a possible D match to TRBD1 (5 bases). Germline V lookup: CDR1 MDHEN, CDR2 SYDVKM. Trimming removed 6 bases from V and 0 bases from J, with 17 bases in between. The CDR3 sequence is 17 residues long.

The chain combines TRBV7-3 with TRBJ1-5; D ambiguous. This CDR3 has 13 amino acids. From germline, CDR1 is SGHTA and CDR2 FQGTGA. Trimming stripped 2 bases from V and 4 bases from J, with 6 bases between. The CDR3 DNA reads as TGTGCCAGCAGCTTATGGCCGAATCAGCCCCAGCATTTT. It yields the protein CASSLWPNQPQHF.

This chain links TRBV28 with TRBJ2-7; 11 nucleotides agree with TRBD2. Germline trimming cut 3 bases from V and 0 bases from J; bases unmatched to any gene: 4. This CDR3 has 16 amino acids. CDR1 is MDHEN and CDR2 is SYDVKM in the germline V gene. The CDR3, as DNA: TGTGCCAGCAGTTTCGGGCTAGCGGGAGGCTCCTACGAGCAGTACTTC. Translated, it gives CASSFGLAGGSYEQYF.

CDR3 nucleotides: TGCAGCGTTGTAGACAGGGCCCTCCAAGAGACCCAGTACTTC. As protein: CSVVDRALQETQYF. This rearrangement joins TRBV29-1 to TRBJ2-5; TRBD1 aligns across 7 bases. The length of the CDR3 is 14 residues. V shed 4 bases and J 1 base; nucleotides not matched to a gene: 6. Germline assignment: CDR1 SQVTM and CDR2 ANQGSEA.

This clone was counted ten times or more. The J gene is TRBJ1-5, the V gene TRBV19; D perhaps matches TRBD1 (5 bases). The germline CDR1 and CDR2 sequences are LNHDA and SQIVND (reference sequence). Trimming left V 5 bases short and J 4 bases short, with 15 bases between. The CDR3 has 15 amino acids. CDR3 in amino acids: CASSFQGSGNQPQHF. CDR3 nucleotides: TGTGCCAGTAGTTTTCAGGGAAGTGGGAATCAGCCCCAGCATTTT.

This sequence joins TRBV27 and TRBJ2-3, with 8 nucleotides matching TRBD2. Germline V CDR1 and CDR2: MNHEY, SMNVEV (reference sequence). CDR3 length: 15 amino acids. V lost 3 bases to trimming and J lost 6 bases; unmatched junction nucleotides: 8. This CDR3 reads CASSFLAGGGDTQYF. CDR3 sequence (DNA): TGTGCCAGCAGTTTTCTCGCGGGAGGTGGGGATACGCAGTATTTT.

This clone has only a few counts. This sequence joins TRBV9 and TRBJ1-2, with unresolved D. The germline CDR1 and CDR2 sequences are SGDLS and YYNGEE. This CDR3 region has 14 residues. V lost 4 bases and J lost 5, with 15 bases in between. This CDR3 is CASSSGGDGYGYTF. As DNA, the CDR3 is TGTGCCAGCAGCTCAGGAGGAGACGGGTATGGCTACACCTTC.

This sequence joins TRBV19 and TRBJ2-7, with D perhaps matching TRBD1 (5 bases). Germline-derived CDR1 and CDR2 are LNHDA and SQIVND (reference sequence). This CDR3 region has 13 residues. The V and J ends lost 6 bases and 6 bases respectively, with 15 bases between them. CDR3 coding DNA: TGTGCCAGTAGCCGAAGTGGGGCTCTCGAGCAGTACTTC. Residues: CASSRSGALEQYF. Complete variable domain (other parts from reference TRBV19 and TRBJ2-7): DGGITQSPKYLFRKEGQNVTLSCEQNLNHDAMYWYRQDPGQGLRLIYYSQIVNDFQKGDIAEGYSVSREKKESFPLTVTSAQKNPTAFYLCASSRSGALEQYFGPGTRLTVT.

This chain links TRBV18 with TRBJ2-5; 8 bases are a match to TRBD1. The germline V gene has CDR1 KGHSH and CDR2 LQKENI. Unmatched junction bases numbered 7, after V lost 2 bases and J lost 2 bases. This CDR3 has 16 residues. CDR3 sequence: CASSPFGQGVQETQYF. The CDR3 coding sequence is TGTGCCAGCTCACCATTCGGACAGGGAGTACAAGAGACCCAGTACTTC.

This chain uses TRBV7-9 with TRBJ1-3, with 8 nucleotides matching TRBD1. V was clipped by 5 bases and J by 5 bases; unmatched bases: 2. The germline V gene has CDR1 SEHNR and CDR2 FQNEAQ (reference sequence). The CDR3 consists of 13 residues. CDR3 in DNA: TGTGCCAGCAGCCGGGACAGGAGAAACACCATATATTTT. It specifies CASSRDRRNTIYF.

The rearrangement links TRBV29-1 to TRBJ2-7; TRBD2 is a possible D gene (6 bases). V was shortened by 4 bases and J by 3 bases, with 22 bases between the two germline ends. The germline V gene encodes CDR1 SQVTM and CDR2 ANQGSEA. The CDR3 is made up of 16 amino acids. Here the CDR3 reads CSVGISGAGPLYEQYF. The CDR3 DNA reads TGCAGCGTTGGTATCAGCGGAGCGGGTCCCCTCTACGAGCAGTACTTC.

This chain links TRBV7-9 with TRBJ2-3; D may be TRBD2 (5 bases). Trimming took 6 bases from V and 4 from J, leaving 14 bases between them. The CDR3 is 14 residues long. CDR1 and CDR2 (germline): SEHNR, FQNEAQ (reference sequence). CDR3: CASSWELRADTQYF. The CDR3 DNA reads as TGTGCCAGCAGTTGGGAATTGCGGGCAGATACGCAGTATTTT.

This CDR3 is CSVPGTSGRNEQFF. CDR3 sequence (DNA): TGCAGCGTGCCCGGGACTAGCGGGCGGAATGAGCAGTTCTTC. The chain carries TRBV29-1 and TRBJ2-1; TRBD2 aligns across 12 bases. The V and J ends lost 6 bases and 7 bases, in that order; junction bases with no gene match: 7. This CDR3 region has 14 residues. Germline CDR1 reads SQVTM; CDR2 reads ANQGSEA.

The chain employs TRBV27 and TRBJ2-7; 8 bases match TRBD1. V dropped 3 bases and J dropped 5; count of bases not matched to a gene: 15. In germline, CDR1 is MNHEY, CDR2 SMNVEV (reference sequence). The CDR3 spans 17 residues. The CDR3 loop is CASSFQAPPGGFNEQYF. The CDR3 DNA sequence: TGTGCCAGCAGTTTCCAGGCCCCCCCAGGGGGCTTTAACGAGCAGTACTTC.

The V and J genes are TRBV28 and TRBJ1-4; D is ambiguous. CDR1 is MDHEN, CDR2 SYDVKM, per germline. This CDR3 has 12 residues. The V end lost 7 bases, the J end lost 8 bases, and 11 bases lay between the germline ends. This CDR3 is CASIGDGEKLFF. The CDR3 DNA is TGTGCCAGCATTGGGGATGGGGAAAAACTGTTTTTT.

This chain connects TRBV7-2 to TRBJ2-2; 8 nucleotides align to TRBD2. Germline-derived CDR1 and CDR2 are SGHTA and FQGNSA. With 10 bases clipped from V and 6 bases from J, the junction kept 4 bases outside the gene matches. CDR3 length: 12 amino acids. The CDR3 loop reads CATGRGAGELFF. In DNA form, the CDR3 reads TGTGCCACCGGGCGGGGGGCCGGGGAGCTGTTTTTT.

The chain combines TRBV4-1 with TRBJ1-2; the D gene is possibly TRBD1 (5 bases). The CDR3 length is 15 residues. Trimming took off 1 base at V and 5 bases at J, with 14 bases between the two ends. CDR1 and CDR2 (germline): MGHRA, YSYEKL. The CDR3 loop is CASSQVEGESYGYTF. In nucleotides, the CDR3 is TGCGCCAGCAGCCAAGTAGAAGGGGAGAGTTATGGCTACACCTTC.

This clone showed up just once. The chain is built from TRBV5-8 and TRBJ2-2; D ambiguous. CDR3 length equals 14 residues. Germline CDR1 reads SGHTS; CDR2 reads YDEGEE. The V end lost 2 bases, the J end lost 3 bases, and 8 bases lay between the germline ends. The CDR3 coding sequence is TGTGCCAGCAGCTTCCCAACCTACACCGGGGAGCTGTTTTTT. Residues: CASSFPTYTGELFF.

The genes are TRBV6-1 and TRBJ2-7; D unresolved. The CDR3 has 12 amino acids. Looked up from germline, CDR1 is MNHNS and CDR2 is SASEGT. The V gene lost 8 bases and the J gene lost 6 bases, with 14 bases spanning the gap. The CDR3, as DNA: TGTGCCAGCCTAACCGGGTGGAGCGAGCAGTACTTC. Protein: CASLTGWSEQYF.

The genes are TRBV10-3 and TRBJ2-7; 8 bases line up with TRBD2. V lost 0 bases to trimming and J lost 3 bases; unmatched junction nucleotides: 1. There are 14 residues in the CDR3. Germline V gene sequence: CDR1 ENHRY, CDR2 SYGVKD. The CDR3 DNA is TGTGCCATCAGTGAGTCGCTAGCGGGCTACGAGCAGTACTTC. Translating it yields CAISESLAGYEQYF.

The gene calls are TRBV5-6 and TRBJ2-7; D gene unclear. Germline loops: CDR1 SGHDT, CDR2 YYEEEE. V lost 0 bases to trimming and J lost 7 bases, with 14 bases between them. This CDR3 region has 14 residues. The CDR3, as DNA: TGTGCCAGCAGCTTGGCCGGGTCCCTGAGGGAGCAGTACTTC. It is translated as CASSLAGSLREQYF. Using reference TRBV5-6 and TRBJ2-7 for the parts outside the CDR3, the full variable domain is DAGVTQSPTHLIKTRGQQVTLRCSPKSGHDTVSWYQQALGQGPQFIFQYYEEEERQRGNFPDRFSGHQFPNYSSELNVNALLLGDSALYLCASSLAGSLREQYFGPGTRLTVT.